The 21 T cell receptor beta chains below were found in one sample sequenced in a study of CD8 T cells in ankylosing spondylitis. TCRdb fed the 5' RACE reads into MiXCR, producing one record per CDR3 protein. Of some 150,000 distinct CDR3 sequences listed, approximately 10% are singletons. Input material: blood, either unsorted or a sorted T cell fraction (not recorded which). These receptors all stem from a female donor with ankylosing spondylitis or in good health (not recorded which).

This clonotype was counted at least ten times. The genes are TRBV6-4 and TRBJ2-3; D is possibly TRBD1 (6 bases). CDR1 MRHNA and CDR2 SNTAGT come from the germline V gene. V was shortened by 5 bases and J by 4 bases, with 13 bases between the two germline ends. The CDR3 is made up of 14 amino acids. CDR3 sequence reads: CASSPRDTPDTQYF. The CDR3 DNA reads as TGTGCCAGCAGTCCCCGGGACACTCCAGATACGCAGTATTTT.

There are many counts of this clonotype. The chain recombines TRBV9 with TRBJ1-5; D ambiguous. CDR3 size: 16 residues. Germline-derived CDR1 and CDR2 are SGDLS and YYNGEE. V was shortened by 0 bases and J by 0 bases, with 10 bases between the two germline ends. For the CDR3, the DNA is TGTGCCAGCAGCGTAGGCGAAGGCGGTAGCAATCAGCCCCAGCATTTT. Amino acids: CASSVGEGGSNQPQHF.

This clonotype has a count of ten or more. The CDR3 loop reads CASTVRQGGQPQHF. The CDR3 coding sequence is TGTGCCAGTACCGTGAGGCAGGGAGGGCAGCCCCAGCATTTT. This chain uses TRBV19 with TRBJ1-5; D perhaps matches TRBD1 (5 bases). The V gene lost 7 bases and the J gene lost 7 bases, with 17 bases spanning the gap. The length of the CDR3 is 14 residues. The germline gives CDR1 LNHDA, CDR2 SQIVND (reference sequence).

The CDR3 region is CASSQRGQPQHF. DNA for the CDR3: TGCGCCAGCAGTCAGAGGGGTCAGCCCCAGCATTTT. The chain recombines TRBV23-1 with TRBJ1-5; maybe TRBD1 (5 bases). TRBV23-1 is an ORF for which the function is uncertain. The CDR3 sequence is 12 residues long. Trimming pared 3 bases from V and 6 bases from J, leaving 6 bases between.

This clonotype was found a few times. The chain uses TRBV25-1 and TRBJ2-7, with 7 positions matching TRBD1. CDR1 and CDR2 from the germline V gene are MGHDK and SYGVNS. V lost 4 bases and J lost 5; bases outside the gene matches: 5. The CDR3 runs 13 residues. The CDR3 DNA follows: TGTGCCAGCAGTGGACAGGGTGAGGACGAGCAGTACTTC. Amino acids: CASSGQGEDEQYF.

This clonotype was seen repeatedly, ten times or more. The chain is built from TRBV18 and TRBJ1-2; 7 bases match TRBD1. V dropped 6 bases and J dropped 3; count of bases not matched to a gene: 4. This CDR3 has 13 amino acids. Germline V CDR1 and CDR2: KGHSH, LQKENI. The CDR3, as DNA: TGTGCCAGCTCCTCCGGGACAGACTATGGCTACACCTTC. It translates to CASSSGTDYGYTF.

This clonotype was found many times. J is TRBJ1-2 and V is TRBV7-8; 8 nucleotides agree with TRBD1. The CDR3 is 15 residues long. Germline assignment: CDR1 SGHVS and CDR2 FQNEAQ. J lost 3 bases, V lost 5 bases, and 8 bases had no gene match. Here the CDR3 DNA reads TGTGCCAGCAGCGGTTTGGCAGGGGGCGACTATGGCTACACCTTC. Encoded protein: CASSGLAGGDYGYTF. Full variable domain (remainder filled in from reference TRBV7-8 and TRBJ1-2): GAGVSQSPRYKVAKRGQDVALRCDPISGHVSLFWYQQALGQGPEFLTYFQNEAQLDKSGLPSDRFFAERPEGSVSTLKIQRTQQEDSAVYLCASSGLAGGDYGYTFGSGTRLTVV.

This clonotype was found a few times. This chain uses TRBV18 with TRBJ1-4, with unresolved D. Germline CDR1 and CDR2: KGHSH and LQKENI. This CDR3 is 15 amino acids long. V was pared by 1 base and J by 4 bases, with 10 bases between. The CDR3 is CASSPQAGFNEKLFF. CDR3 sequence (DNA): TGTGCCAGCTCACCACAGGCAGGATTTAATGAAAAACTGTTTTTT. Using reference TRBV18 and TRBJ1-4 for the parts outside the CDR3, the full variable domain is NAGVMQNPRHLVRRRGQEARLRCSPMKGHSHVYWYRQLPEEGLKFMVYLQKENIIDESGMPKERFSAEFPKEGPSILRIQQVVRGDSAAYFCASSPQAGFNEKLFFGSGTQLSVL.

Ten or more counts support this clonotype. The chain has TRBV2 and TRBJ2-1; 12 bases map to TRBD2. V shed 8 bases, J shed 3 bases, and the junction held 8 bases outside the gene matches. Per germline, CDR1 SNHLY and CDR2 FYNNEI. This CDR3 contains 16 residues. The CDR3 spells CASVEGLAGLYNEQFF. DNA of the CDR3: TGTGCCAGCGTAGAAGGACTAGCGGGACTCTACAATGAGCAGTTCTTC. Complete variable domain (other parts from reference TRBV2 and TRBJ2-1): EPEVTQTPSHQVTQMGQEVILRCVPISNHLYFYWYRQILGQKVEFLVSFYNNEISEKSEIFDDQFSVERPDGSNFTLKIRSTKLEDSAMYFCASVEGLAGLYNEQFFGPGTRLTVL.

Many counts were recorded for this clonotype. V gene TRBV12-3 or TRBV12-4 combines with J gene TRBJ2-1; 7 positions agree with TRBD2. The junction had 8 bases not matched to a gene; V was cut back by 1 base and J by 5 bases. The CDR3 runs to 16 residues. CDR3 nucleotide sequence: TGTGCCAGCAGTTTAGTGGGGGGGGGGACCCACAATGAGCAGTTCTTC. This sequence encodes CASSLVGGGTHNEQFF.

This clonotype was detected only a few times. The chain couples TRBV3-1 to TRBJ2-7, with a weak D call TRBD2 (5 bases). The V end was cut by 0 bases, the J end by 3 bases, with 9 bases between. The CDR3 loop spans 14 amino acids. Germline V gene data show CDR1 as LGHDT and CDR2 as YNNKEL (reference sequence). CDR3 sequence (DNA): TGTGCCAGCAGCCAAGAAAAGGGAGTCTACGAGCAGTACTTC. It is translated as CASSQEKGVYEQYF.

This clonotype was recorded at least ten times. This chain connects TRBV12-3 or TRBV12-4 to TRBJ2-5; tentatively, D is TRBD2 (6 bases). V was cut by 8 bases and J by 2 bases, with 12 bases left in between. The CDR3 totals 13 residues. The CDR3 DNA is TGTGCCAGCTGTGGGGGGAGACAAGAGACCCAGTACTTC. Encoded protein: CASCGGRQETQYF.

The rearrangement uses TRBV28 and TRBJ2-3; TRBD2 matches at 9 bases. The CDR3 extends over 16 amino acids. V was pared by 3 bases and J by 5 bases, with 9 bases of the junction left unmatched. Germline V lookup: CDR1 MDHEN, CDR2 SYDVKM. This CDR3 reads CASSFKGGRAGDTQYF. CDR3 DNA: TGTGCCAGCAGTTTCAAGGGCGGGAGGGCCGGAGATACGCAGTATTTT.

In this sample, this clonotype turned up many times. This chain connects TRBV29-1 to TRBJ2-7, with D possibly being TRBD1 or TRBD2 (5 bases each). Per the germline V gene, CDR1 is SQVTM and CDR2 is ANQGSEA. V lost 3 bases to trimming and J lost 2 bases, with 11 bases between them. CDR3 size: 13 residues. The CDR3 here is CSVDGDGTYEQYF. DNA of the CDR3: TGCAGCGTTGATGGGGACGGAACCTACGAGCAGTACTTC.

This chain connects TRBV6-1 to TRBJ2-1; TRBD1 matches at 7 bases. Germline V lookup: CDR1 MNHNS, CDR2 SASEGT. V gave up 6 bases and J gave up 11 bases; unmatched junction bases: 13. This CDR3 has 14 residues. The DNA of the CDR3 is TGTGCCAGCAGCCCCAACGACAGGGAAGGTAAGCAGTTCTTC. Translated, it gives CASSPNDREGKQFF.

This clonotype was counted at least ten times. V gene TRBV11-2 combines with J gene TRBJ1-1, with 7 bases lining up with TRBD1. CDR1 and CDR2 (germline): SGHAT, FQNNGV. Trimming took 0 bases from V and 11 from J; bases not matched to a gene: 9. This CDR3 region has 14 residues. The CDR3 coding sequence is TGTGCCAGCAGCTTAGATCGCGTAGGGGGCGTCGCTTTCTTT. Translating it yields CASSLDRVGGVAFF.

Many counts were recorded for this clonotype. The chain couples TRBV10-2 to TRBJ2-1; 7 nucleotides match TRBD2. Trimming cost V 6 bases and J 5 bases; bases outside gene matches: 7. CDR3 length: 14 amino acids. The germline V gene encodes CDR1 WSHSY and CDR2 SAAADI. This CDR3 reads CASRPKLADNEQFF. CDR3 DNA sequence: TGCGCCAGCAGACCGAAGCTAGCGGACAATGAGCAGTTCTTC.

This clonotype was seen more than once but under ten times. The chain employs TRBV12-3 or TRBV12-4 and TRBJ2-1; the D is unclear. The CDR3 loop spans 14 amino acids. V lost 3 bases and J lost 5, with 11 bases in between. The CDR3 loop reads CASSLRPMNNEQFF. DNA for the CDR3: TGTGCCAGCAGTTTGAGACCTATGAACAATGAGCAGTTCTTC.

This clonotype was recorded many times. This chain connects TRBV6-5 to TRBJ1-2; 8 nucleotides line up with TRBD1. CDR1 and CDR2 (germline): MNHEY, SVGAGI. The V segment lost 0 bases and the J segment 4 bases; nucleotides outside the gene matches: 7. The CDR3 extends over 16 amino acids. CDR3 loop: CASSYSAGQALYGYTF. The CDR3 DNA follows: TGTGCCAGCAGTTACTCGGCGGGACAGGCCCTCTATGGCTACACCTTC.

This clonotype appeared many times. The V and J genes are TRBV5-1 and TRBJ2-2; TRBD1 is a possible D gene (5 bases). The CDR3 totals 13 residues. The germline V and J ends were trimmed by 4 bases and 2 bases, with 6 bases remaining between them. Germline V gives CDR1 SGHRS, CDR2 YFSETQ. CDR3 in DNA: TGCGCCAGCAGCGGGGCCAACACCGGGGAGCTGTTTTTT. Translating gives CASSGANTGELFF.

In its sample, this clonotype was seen many times. This chain links TRBV15 with TRBJ1-1; a possible D gene is TRBD1 (5 bases). Trimming cost V 6 bases and J 1 base, with 9 bases left between them. Germline CDR1 and CDR2: LNHNV and YYDKDF (reference sequence). This CDR3 is built from 13 residues. The CDR3 DNA reads TGTGCCACCAGAGTTCAGGGGAACACTGAAGCTTTCTTT. Translation: CATRVQGNTEAFF.